The following is a T cell receptor (beta chain) sequence with its context. It has no known antigen specificity. Base quality data are lacking; no much larger clone is found one base away. Taken from cysteine to phenylalanine, the CDR3 has 16 residues. Just CDR3 DNA is preserved here, 48 bases in frame from base 1. The germline V and J ends show losses of 6 bases and 2 bases respectively, and no gene match explains 12 bases of the junction. The data derive from a study of T-cell memory formation after mild COVID-19 (dated by TCRdb to 2020 to 2023). The study in broad terms: TCR sequence clusters from the two donors were largely donor specific. Longitudinal TCRalpha and TCRbeta repertoire sequencing tracked T-cell clones expanding and contracting after mild COVID-19 in a couple of donors. The cohort was made up of two young adult volunteers, one female and one male, who were previously healthy. The investigation overall reported the following: The second-wave clones that peaked on day 37 were not confirmed to be SARS-CoV-2 specific. Only a couple of mild cases were covered by the study, and larger cohorts that include severe cases with pre-infection samples were considered necessary. From day 15 to 85, contracting clones showed balanced CD4/CD8 phenotypes, whereas a second wave of clones that expanded from day 15 to 37 leaned towards CD4+. Contracting CD4+ clones were located mainly in the CM and EM memory subsets, whereas CD8+ clones were found to be enriched in EMRA. Some responding clones were found in pre-infection memory, which suggests that pre-existing cross-reactive memory T cells took part in the SARS-CoV-2 response.

The sequencer listed for this sample is Illumina NovaSeq 6000. Using 5'RACE with constant-segment primers, TCRalpha and TCRbeta cDNA libraries were constructed, with sample barcodes and unique molecular identifiers added in the process. Trizol reagent was used to extract RNA from every sample. Libraries were amplified in two PCR steps, with a second sample barcode and Illumina TruSeq adapters added in the second step. Sequencing of the libraries was done on an Illumina NovaSeq, producing 2 x 150 bp paired-end reads. The original methods were these. The reads were demultiplexed and collapsed into UMI-guided consensus sequences using migec v1.2.7. Using mixcr v2.1.11, UMI consensuses were aligned to TRA and TRB V and J templates and then assembled into clonotypes. Expanded or contracted clonotypes were those called significant by both edgeR and NoisET, with noise models trained on biological replicates. For edgeR calls, the cutoffs were a false discovery rate-adjusted p below 0.01 and a log2 fold-change threshold of 1. As an exploratory analysis of dynamics, max-normalized trajectories of the 1000 most abundant clonotypes were examined by PCA with hierarchical clustering. Separately sequenced CD4+ and CD8+ repertoires were used to assign a CD4 or CD8 phenotype to each responding clone. Using fastp at Q25 and MiXCR, TCRdb reprocessed the public reads and kept productive beta chains. Each entry is one CDR3 protein sequence, shown with its most common DNA and genes. TCRdb's processing, not the study's, gives the V and J calls here. This sample lists more than 200,000 distinct CDR3 sequences; roughly 15% were detected once. The ten largest clones represent 3% to 4.5% of the sample.

PBMCs were isolated by Ficoll-Paque density gradient centrifugation. The sequence links TRBV12-3 or TRBV12-4 to TRBJ1-1; TRBD1 lines up with 7 middle nucleotides. The receptor's source is a man aged 18 to 35 who had mild COVID-19 (a few samples of this study predate the infection). The sample titles of this study are shuffled in the database, so cell type and time point are left out; the donor was told from shared clones. What was sequenced was PBMCs or a T cell subset sorted from them (not recorded which). The CDR3 reads as follows: CASRHGTAQKNTEAFF. Read as DNA, the sequence is TGTGCCAGCAGGCACGGGACAGCTCAGAAAAACACTGAAGCTTTCTTT.